The rows below give T cell receptor beta chains drawn from one sample of a study of cytomegalovirus exposure and HLA in healthy donors. TCRdb's copy holds only in-frame clones and misses some; the assay was immunoSEQ multiplex PCR. The sample has around 110,000 clones; under 80% are singletons. Sequencing used PBMCs. Receptors originate from a woman aged 40 to 50 in good health and CMV-seropositive. Each CDR3 is given with its conserved first and last residue. D genes are given only for firm matches. Size tells how often a clone was seen (once, few, many) or the class of an expanded clone, and some rows leave it out.

j_call clone_size cdr3_length v_call d_call cdr3_aa cdr3_nt
TRBJ2-1 NA 19 TRBV7-3 TRBD2 CASSLMGLAGSGSYNEQFF TGTGCCAGCAGCTTAATGGGACTAGCGGGGTCGGGCTCCTACAATGAGCAGTTCTTC
TRBJ2-2 NA 16 TRBV5-1 TRBD2 CASTDPRGAGTGELFF TGCGCCAGCACCGACCCGCGGGGGGCGGGCACCGGGGAGCTGTTTTTT
TRBJ2-1 few 13 TRBV7-3 TRBD1 CASSSRQGDEQFF TGTGCCAGCAGCTCTCGACAGGGGGATGAGCAGTTCTTC
TRBJ1-1 NA 17 TRBV25-1 NA CASSTLKAGYLDTEAFF TGTGCCAGCAGTACCCTAAAGGCGGGCTACTTAGACACTGAAGCTTTCTTT
TRBJ1-1 NA 13 TRBV5-6 NA CASSPGPNTEAFF TGTGCCAGCAGCCCTGGGCCGAACACTGAAGCTTTCTTT
TRBJ2-2 NA 16 TRBV5-1 NA CASSLVGGANTGELFF TGCGCCAGCAGCTTGGTTGGGGGCGCGAACACCGGGGAGCTGTTTTTT
TRBJ2-3 NA 12 TRBV2 NA CASRVATDTQYF TGTGCCAGCAGGGTAGCAACAGATACGCAGTATTTT
TRBJ2-5 NA 17 TRBV30 TRBD2 CAWSPLRTSGGQETQYF TGTGCCTGGAGTCCCCTTAGGACTAGCGGGGGCCAAGAGACCCAGTACTTC
TRBJ2-1 NA 15 TRBV6-1 TRBD1 CASRLQGNSYNEQFF TGTGCCAGCAGGTTACAGGGGAACTCCTACAATGAGCAGTTCTTC
TRBJ1-1 NA 14 TRBV6-1 NA CASSIQGMNTEAFF TGTGCCAGCAGTATACAGGGTATGAACACTGAAGCTTTCTTT
TRBJ2-7 NA 13 TRBV19 NA CASSITGTYEQYF TGTGCCAGTAGTATCACCGGGACTTACGAGCAGTACTTC
TRBJ2-1 NA 13 TRBV30 NA CAWSNPGSGEQFF TGTGCCTGGAGTAACCCGGGATCTGGTGAGCAGTTCTTC
TRBJ2-1 few 18 TRBV7-8 TRBD2 CASSLWTSGGASQDEQFF TGTGCCAGCAGCTTGTGGACTAGCGGGGGGGCATCTCAAGATGAGCAGTTCTTC
TRBJ1-1 NA 15 TRBV15 NA CATSREGGRVTEAFF TGTGCCACCAGCAGAGAGGGAGGAAGAGTTACTGAAGCTTTCTTT
TRBJ1-2 NA 16 TRBV4-1 TRBD1 CASSQDRRGQIYGYTF TGCGCCAGCAGCCAAGACCGAAGGGGACAGATCTATGGCTACACCTTC
TRBJ2-7 NA 17 TRBV30 TRBD2 CAWSALAGDQNPYEQYF TGTGCCTGGAGTGCCCTAGCGGGGGATCAGAACCCTTACGAGCAGTACTTC
TRBJ1-5 NA 14 TRBV10-3 NA CAIREGLGNQPQHF TGTGCCATCAGAGAGGGTCTAGGCAATCAGCCCCAGCATTTT
TRBJ2-1 few 16 TRBV27 TRBD2 CASRGTEAGGYNEQFF TGTGCCAGCAGGGGAACAGAAGCGGGGGGGTACAATGAGCAGTTCTTC
TRBJ1-2 NA 16 TRBV7-2 TRBD1 CASSGYRDREGYGYTF TGTGCCAGCAGCGGCTACCGGGACAGGGAGGGCTATGGCTACACCTTC
TRBJ2-3 NA 17 TRBV5-1 NA CASSLGGGITSTDTQYF TGCGCCAGCAGCTTGGGGGGCGGGATTACTAGCACAGATACGCAGTATTTT
TRBJ2-1 few 15 TRBV30 TRBD2 CAWRAGLGAYNEQFF TGTGCCTGGAGAGCGGGACTCGGTGCCTACAATGAGCAGTTCTTC
TRBJ1-2 once 12 TRBV30 NA CAWKGSGYGYTF TGTGCCTGGAAGGGCAGCGGCTATGGCTACACCTTC
TRBJ2-4 NA 12 TRBV6-5 TRBD1 CASSPDRFFEYF TGTGCCAGCAGTCCGGACAGGTTTTTTGAGTACTTC
TRBJ1-2 NA 13 TRBV5-1 NA CASSLEGDYGYTF TGCGCCAGCAGCTTGGAAGGAGACTATGGCTACACCTTC
TRBJ1-2 NA 15 TRBV14 NA CASSQDMRGFYGYTF TGTGCCAGCAGCCAAGATATGCGGGGTTTCTATGGCTACACCTTC
TRBJ1-6 NA 13 TRBV9 NA CASSVEGRAPLHF TGTGCCAGCAGCGTAGAGGGGAGGGCACCCCTCCACTTT
TRBJ1-1 NA 13 TRBV5-8 NA CASSLQQGTEAFF TGTGCCAGCAGCCTACAACAGGGAACTGAAGCTTTCTTT
TRBJ2-5 NA 15 TRBV2 TRBD2 CASSAGRGGRETQYF TGTGCCAGCAGTGCCGGGCGGGGGGGCCGAGAGACCCAGTACTTC
TRBJ2-1 NA 16 TRBV4-3 TRBD1 CASSQDGTGGYNEQFF TGCGCCAGCAGCCAAGATGGGACAGGCGGCTACAATGAGCAGTTCTTC
TRBJ2-5 NA 16 TRBV4-2 NA CASSQGGLLSRETQYF TGTGCCAGCAGCCAAGGGGGGCTTTTATCGAGAGAGACCCAGTACTTC
TRBJ2-5 NA 11 TRBV20-1 NA CSVSRGETQYF TGCAGTGTCAGCCGGGGAGAGACCCAGTACTTC
TRBJ2-7 once 14 TRBV30 NA CAWSVSLVVSEQYF TGTGCCTGGAGTGTATCACTAGTTGTATCCGAGCAGTACTTC
TRBJ1-1 NA 16 TRBV10-3 NA CAISESQGRWNTEAFF TGTGCCATCAGTGAGTCGCAGGGGCGGTGGAACACTGAAGCTTTCTTT
TRBJ2-7 NA 14 TRBV27 TRBD1 CASSLGQGTEEQYF TGTGCCAGCAGTTTAGGACAGGGAACGGAAGAGCAGTACTTC
TRBJ2-2 once 16 TRBV5-1 TRBD1 CASSLLGGQNTGELFF TGCGCCAGCAGCTTGTTAGGGGGCCAGAACACCGGGGAGCTGTTTTTT
TRBJ2-3 NA 15 TRBV5-1 TRBD2 CASSLLGGSTDTQYF TGCGCCAGCAGCTTACTCGGGGGGAGCACAGATACGCAGTATTTT
TRBJ2-3 NA 16 TRBV6-5 NA CASSWSGGTSTDTQYF TGTGCCAGCAGTTGGTCAGGGGGGACTAGCACAGATACGCAGTATTTT
TRBJ2-1 few 16 TRBV18 TRBD1 CASSPGQGLSYNEQFF TGTGCCAGCTCACCGGGACAGGGTCTTTCCTACAATGAGCAGTTCTTC
TRBJ1-6 few 15 TRBV6-1 TRBD1 CASRGQGYNNSPLHF TGTGCCAGCAGGGGACAGGGGTACAATAATTCACCCCTCCACTTT
TRBJ1-1 NA 15 TRBV15 NA CATSRDYLTNTEAFF TGTGCCACCAGCAGAGATTACCTAACGAACACTGAAGCTTTCTTT
TRBJ1-4 NA 14 TRBV19 NA CASSISWTNEKLFF TGTGCCAGTAGTATTAGTTGGACTAATGAAAAACTGTTTTTT
TRBJ1-1 NA 13 TRBV7-7 NA CASSAQADTEAFF TGTGCTAGCAGCGCACAGGCAGACACTGAAGCTTTCTTT
TRBJ1-1 NA 14 TRBV5-1 NA CASSLEAQGGAAFF TGCGCCAGCAGCTTGGAAGCCCAAGGGGGGGCGGCTTTCTTT
TRBJ2-6 once 17 TRBV15 NA CATSRERTVSGANVLTF TGTGCCACCAGCAGAGAGCGGACAGTCTCTGGGGCCAACGTCCTGACTTTC
TRBJ1-2 few 13 TRBV15 TRBD1 CATSMGQGSGYTF TGTGCCACCAGCATGGGACAGGGGAGTGGCTACACCTTC
TRBJ1-1 once 13 TRBV30 NA CAWSVDGQTEAFF TGTGCCTGGAGTGTCGACGGACAGACTGAAGCTTTCTTT
TRBJ1-3 NA 16 TRBV18 NA CASSPSILTSGNTIYF TGTGCCAGCTCACCATCAATCCTAACGTCTGGAAACACCATATATTTT
TRBJ1-1 once 15 TRBV5-1 NA CASSLFPGGDTEAFF TGCGCCAGCAGCTTGTTTCCGGGAGGGGACACTGAAGCTTTCTTT
TRBJ2-1 NA 15 TRBV4-1 TRBD1 CASSQAGGTYNEQFF TGCGCCAGCAGCCAAGCAGGGGGAACCTACAATGAGCAGTTCTTC
TRBJ1-5 NA 17 TRBV7-8 TRBD1 CASSLVTGGRRNQPQHF TGTGCCAGCAGCTTAGTAACAGGGGGCAGGCGCAATCAGCCCCAGCATTTT
TRBJ1-4 NA 12 TRBV5-1 NA CASSLRQGQLFF TGCGCCAGCAGCTTGAGGCAGGGCCAACTGTTTTTT
TRBJ2-3 NA 13 TRBV30 NA CAWSWRRGDTQYF TGTGCCTGGAGCTGGCGAAGGGGAGATACGCAGTATTTT
TRBJ1-1 NA 13 TRBV6-1 NA CASSLTGDTEAFF TGTGCCAGCAGTCTAACAGGCGACACTGAAGCTTTCTTT
TRBJ2-5 NA 14 TRBV30 NA CAWSGGGTKETQYF TGTGCCTGGAGTGGGGGGGGCACCAAAGAGACCCAGTACTTC
TRBJ1-4 NA 14 TRBV6-1 NA CASEHRSTNEKLFF TGTGCCAGCGAACACAGATCAACTAATGAAAAACTGTTTTTT
TRBJ1-2 NA 14 TRBV5-1 NA CASSLTATNYGYTF TGCGCCAGCAGCTTAACAGCAACTAACTATGGCTACACCTTC
TRBJ1-5 NA 15 TRBV2 NA CASSGWAGGNQPQHF TGTGCCAGCAGTGGTTGGGCAGGGGGCAATCAGCCCCAGCATTTT
TRBJ2-7 NA 13 TRBV7-8 NA CASKGEIFYEQYF TGTGCCAGTAAAGGGGAAATATTCTACGAGCAGTACTTC
TRBJ1-5 NA 13 TRBV2 NA CASGLQGRQPQHF TGTGCCAGCGGGTTACAGGGCCGTCAGCCCCAGCATTTT